These 29 T cell receptor beta chains share one sample of origin, sequenced in a study of read filtering for tumor transcriptome and immune sequencing. Molecular barcoded adaptors covering alpha/delta and beta/gamma chains were used on approximately 400 ng RNA. TCRdb reprocessed the reads with MiXCR, giving one entry per CDR3 protein. The sample shows over 90,000 distinct CDR3 sequences, 20% to 25% of them seen only once. Sequenced sample: a population of CD138-negative cells sorted from bone marrow. Receptors originate from a donor older than 35 with multiple myeloma.

The CDR3 coding sequence is TGTGCCAGCGCTACCTCGTTGAGACTAGCCAAAACCGGGGAGCTGTTTTTT. Amino acid sequence: CASATSLRLAKTGELFF. This rearrangement joins TRBV13 to TRBJ2-2, with 7 nucleotides matching TRBD2. The CDR3 has 17 residues. The ends lost 8 bases at V and 5 bases at J; junction bases unmatched: 17. Germline loops: CDR1 PRHDT, CDR2 FYEKMQ (reference sequence).

In regard to this clonotype: The missing conserved phenylalanine or tryptophan at the end of this CDR3 makes a read error likely. This rearrangement joins TRBV5-1 to TRBJ2-7; D is possibly TRBD2 (6 bases). V lost 1 base, J lost 3 bases, and 14 bases lay in between. CDR1 is SGHRS, CDR2 YFSETQ, per germline. This CDR3 contains 15 residues. CDR3 DNA sequence: TGCGCCAGCAGCTTGAGCCTGGAGGGCCTCTACGAGCAGTACCTC. Translation gives CASSLSLEGLYEQYL.

By proportion, this clonotype is medium-sized (0.01 to 0.1%). V gene TRBV19 combines with J gene TRBJ2-1; D gene ambiguous. Trimming took 4 bases from V and 0 from J, leaving 13 bases between them. This CDR3 contains 16 residues. Per the germline V gene, CDR1 is LNHDA and CDR2 is SQIVND (reference sequence). CDR3 DNA: TGTGCCAGTAGTAGTTTGTCCAAAAGCTCCTACAATGAGCAGTTCTTC. Residues: CASSSLSKSSYNEQFF.

Worth noting for this clonotype: Just one base apart from a much larger clone, this may be a read error. The chain recombines TRBV29-1 with TRBJ2-3, with TRBD2 identical over 13 bases. Germline lookup yields CDR1 SQVTM and CDR2 ANQGSEA. The V gene end was trimmed by 7 bases and the J gene end by 3 bases; junction bases not matched to a gene: 7. This CDR3 contains 15 residues. The CDR3 is CSASGLAGVTDTQYF. The CDR3 region has the DNA TGCAGCGCTAGTGGACTAGCGGGGGTTACAGATACGCAGTATTTT.

This clonotype was seen repeatedly, ten times or more. The chain couples TRBV6-2 or TRBV6-3 to TRBJ2-7, with TRBD1 identical over 9 bases. The ends lost 6 bases at V and 2 bases at J; junction bases unmatched: 5. There are 14 residues in the CDR3. Germline CDR1 reads MNHEY; CDR2 reads SVGEGT. The CDR3 DNA follows: TGTGCCAGCAGGCCGGACAGGGGAACCTACGAGCAGTACTTC. Translated, it gives CASRPDRGTYEQYF.

This clonotype was detected ten times or more. CDR3 coding DNA: TGTGCCAGCAGCGAGGGACAGTCGAATTCCTACGAGCAGTACTTC. It translates to CASSEGQSNSYEQYF. The chain couples TRBV2 to TRBJ2-7; TRBD1 matches 7 bases. Germline V CDR1 and CDR2: SNHLY, FYNNEI. Trimming cost V 6 bases and J 1 base; bases outside gene matches: 9. There are 15 residues in the CDR3.

Worth noting for this clonotype: This sequence may be a read error, since a much larger clone differs from it by one base. DNA for the CDR3: TGCGACAGCAGCTTGATTCTGGGCGAGGCTGAAGCTTTCTTT. It codes for CDSSLILGEAEAFF. The rearrangement links TRBV5-1 to TRBJ1-1; D gene ambiguous. The CDR3 loop spans 14 amino acids. Germline V CDR1 and CDR2: SGHRS, YFSETQ.

This clonotype was found many times. The chain carries TRBV28 and TRBJ2-7; TRBD1 matches 7 bases. The CDR3 consists of 16 residues. Trimming removed 4 bases from V and 0 bases from J; junction bases left unmatched: 9. The V gene's germline CDR1 is MDHEN and CDR2 SYDVKM. The CDR3 sequence: CASSSHIRDSSYEQYF. The CDR3 nucleotides read TGTGCCAGCAGTTCGCATATCCGGGACAGCTCCTACGAGCAGTACTTC. Full variable domain (missing parts from reference TRBV28 and TRBJ2-7): DVKVTQSSRYLVKRTGEKVFLECVQDMDHENMFWYRQDPGLGLRLIYFSYDVKMKEKGDIPEGYSVSREKKERFSLILESASTNQTSMYLCASSSHIRDSSYEQYFGPGTRLTVT.

This clonotype was recorded many times. The V gene is TRBV6-6, the J gene TRBJ1-1; TRBD1 matches at 7 bases. Germline assignment: CDR1 MNHNY and CDR2 SVGAGI (reference sequence). The CDR3 runs to 14 residues. Trimming at V came to 6 bases and at J to 4 bases, leaving 8 bases not matched to a gene. This CDR3 reads CASSIQGMGTEAFF. DNA for the CDR3: TGTGCCAGCAGCATACAGGGGATGGGCACTGAAGCTTTCTTT.

With regard to this clonotype: A junction boundary mismatches the germline segment, possibly from a read error. The chain employs TRBV7-2 and TRBJ2-1; possible D gene TRBD2, 6 bases. Germline assignment: CDR1 SGHTA and CDR2 FQGNSA. The CDR3 has 14 amino acids. CDR3: CASSFMRGDNEQSF. CDR3 sequence (DNA): TGTGCCAGCAGCTTTATGCGGGGAGACAATGAGCAGTCCTTC.

This rearrangement joins TRBV25-1 to TRBJ2-1, with D possibly matching TRBD1 (5 bases). The germline V and J ends were trimmed by 5 bases and 2 bases, with 13 bases remaining between them. This CDR3 is 15 amino acids long. Per the germline V gene, CDR1 is MGHDK and CDR2 is SYGVNS. The CDR3 spells CASSQPGPTYNEQFF. The CDR3 region has the DNA TGTGCCAGCAGTCAGCCAGGGCCAACCTACAATGAGCAGTTCTTC.

This clonotype showed up just a few times. The chain couples TRBV7-8 to TRBJ1-1, with no clear D. Between the trimmed V and J ends, which lost 5 bases and 6 bases, there was a span of 7 bases. The length of the CDR3 is 11 residues. The V gene's germline CDR1 is SGHVS and CDR2 FQNEAQ. The CDR3 sequence: CASSPRAEAFF. In DNA form, the CDR3 reads TGTGCCAGCAGCCCCCGGGCTGAAGCTTTCTTT.

This clonotype has at least ten counts. The chain is built from TRBV7-9 and TRBJ1-1; D may be TRBD1 (6 bases). The CDR3 runs 15 residues. The V and J ends lost 5 bases and 3 bases respectively, with 16 bases between them. Germline assignment: CDR1 SEHNR and CDR2 FQNEAQ (reference sequence). Here the CDR3 DNA reads TGTGCCAGCAGCCCTATCTCGGAGGGGGACACTGAAGCTTTCTTT. Its translation: CASSPISEGDTEAFF. The variable domain in full, with the rest retrieved from reference TRBV7-9 and TRBJ1-1, is DTGVSQNPRHKITKRGQNVTFRCDPISEHNRLYWYRQTLGQGPEFLTYFQNEAQLEKSRLLSDRFSAERPKGSFSTLEIQRTEQGDSAMYLCASSPISEGDTEAFFGQGTRLTVV.

The table lists this clonotype with many counts. The chain combines TRBV28 with TRBJ2-2, with a possible D match to TRBD1 (6 bases). Looked up from germline, CDR1 is MDHEN and CDR2 is SYDVKM. This CDR3 comprises 16 residues. V was pared by 6 bases and J by 1 base, with 15 bases between. This CDR3 is CASRPQQGLNTGELFF. DNA of the CDR3: TGTGCCAGCAGACCCCAACAGGGATTGAACACCGGGGAGCTGTTTTTT. The full variable domain, with the rest looked up from reference TRBV28 and TRBJ2-2, is DVKVTQSSRYLVKRTGEKVFLECVQDMDHENMFWYRQDPGLGLRLIYFSYDVKMKEKGDIPEGYSVSREKKERFSLILESASTNQTSMYLCASRPQQGLNTGELFFGEGSRLTVL.

This clonotype was observed at least ten times. V is TRBV28 and J is TRBJ1-1; D is unresolved. Germline V gives CDR1 MDHEN, CDR2 SYDVKM. V was shortened by 4 bases and J by 5 bases, with 8 bases between the two germline ends. This CDR3 has 12 residues. The CDR3 sequence: CASSSGLTEAFF. The CDR3, as DNA: TGTGCCAGCAGTTCCGGGCTAACTGAAGCTTTCTTT.

This clonotype was counted at least ten times. V gene TRBV15 combines with J gene TRBJ2-1; D not resolved. CDR1 and CDR2 (germline): LNHNV, YYDKDF (reference sequence). The CDR3 is 16 residues long. V was clipped by 3 bases and J by 7 bases, with 19 bases between them. The CDR3 bases are TGTGCCACCAGCAGCTACGAGGTCAGGTCGAAGAATGAGCAGTTCTTC. It specifies CATSSYEVRSKNEQFF.

This clonotype occurred many times. The V call is TRBV29-1, the J call TRBJ2-6; D remains ambiguous. The V gene lost 0 bases and the J gene lost 0 bases, with 15 bases spanning the gap. The length of the CDR3 is 18 residues. Per germline, CDR1 SQVTM and CDR2 ANQGSEA. CDR3 DNA: TGCAGCGTTGAAGATGGATGGTCCCCAAGCTCTGGGGCCAACGTCCTGACTTTC. Protein sequence: CSVEDGWSPSSGANVLTF.

Turning to this clonotype: One end of the junction varies from germline; a read error may be responsible. This rearrangement joins TRBV7-8 to TRBJ1-4, with a possible D match to TRBD1 (5 bases). CDR1 and CDR2 from the germline V gene are SGHVS and FQNEAQ. This CDR3 contains 15 residues. The CDR3 reads CASSFQVGRGEKLFF. The CDR3 nucleotides read TGCGCCAGCAGCTTTCAGGTGGGGCGCGGTGAAAAACTGTTTTTT.

This clonotype came up many times. The CDR3 DNA sequence: TGTGCCAGCACCTCGGGACTGAACACTGAAGCTTTCTTT. Its protein product is CASTSGLNTEAFF. V and J are TRBV7-9 and TRBJ1-1; D is possibly TRBD1 (5 bases). The CDR3 consists of 13 residues. Per germline, CDR1 SEHNR and CDR2 FQNEAQ (reference sequence). With 7 bases removed from V and 0 bases from J, the gap between germline ends came to 9 bases.

This clonotype was observed a handful of times. V gene TRBV4-1 combines with J gene TRBJ2-7, with D hard to call. Looked up from germline, CDR1 is MGHRA and CDR2 is YSYEKL. V lost 0 bases to trimming and J lost 5 bases, with 5 bases between them. This CDR3 region has 12 residues. The CDR3 loop reads CASSQDGDEQYF. The CDR3, as DNA: TGCGCCAGCAGCCAAGATGGGGACGAGCAGTACTTC.

There are many counts of this clonotype. The chain joins TRBV28 to TRBJ2-7, with a possible D match to TRBD2 (6 bases). The CDR3 is 14 residues long. Germline V gene data show CDR1 as MDHEN and CDR2 as SYDVKM. V dropped 2 bases and J dropped 7 bases, with 15 bases sitting between them. The CDR3 DNA follows: TGTGCCAGCAGTTTAAGAGGGGACTGGGTGGAGCAGTACTTC. Translated: CASSLRGDWVEQYF.

The chain has TRBV11-1 and TRBJ2-1, with 11 bases that match TRBD2. V was clipped by 5 bases and J by 6 bases; unmatched bases: 12. Germline V gene data show CDR1 as SGHAT and CDR2 as FQDESV (reference sequence). The CDR3 is 17 residues long. CDR3 nucleotides: TGTGCCAGCAGCCCACTTTTAGCGGGGGGGCTATTCAATGAGCAGTTCTTC. It yields the protein CASSPLLAGGLFNEQFF.

This clonotype was recorded many times. The rearrangement joins TRBV29-1 to TRBJ2-1; 10 nucleotides match TRBD1. The CDR3 length is 14 residues. Germline lookup yields CDR1 SQVTM and CDR2 ANQGSEA. V shed 4 bases, J shed 3 bases, and the junction held 3 bases outside the gene matches. The CDR3 bases are TGCAGCGTTGCCGACAGGGGGCGCTACAATGAGCAGTTCTTC. Translating it yields CSVADRGRYNEQFF.

This clonotype turned up a few times. The chain is built from TRBV2 and TRBJ2-4; D is ambiguous. Germline CDR1 is SNHLY and CDR2 is FYNNEI. V lost 3 bases, J lost 9 bases, and 12 bases lay in between. The CDR3 has 13 amino acids. The CDR3 region is CASSDLNPGIQYF. Written as DNA, the CDR3 is TGTGCCAGCAGTGACCTGAACCCGGGCATTCAGTACTTC.

This clonotype has more than one count but fewer than ten. J is TRBJ2-3 and V is TRBV11-2; a weak D match, TRBD2 (5 bases). With 1 base removed from V and 0 bases from J, the gap between germline ends came to 8 bases. The CDR3 extends over 15 amino acids. Per the germline V gene, CDR1 is SGHAT and CDR2 is FQNNGV. The CDR3 DNA is TGTGCCAGCAGCTTAGGAGGGTGGAGCACAGATACGCAGTATTTT. It translates to CASSLGGWSTDTQYF.

In this sample, this clonotype turned up a few times. Being one base from a much bigger clone, this may be a read error. This chain links TRBV6-5 with TRBJ2-5; 10 bases map to TRBD1. Germline CDR1 MNHEY, CDR2 SVGAGI. CDR3 length equals 15 residues. CDR3 amino acids: CASGYRDRGRETQYF. The CDR3, as DNA: TGTGCCAGCGGTTACCGGGACAGGGGAAGAGAGACCCAGTACTTC.

The sample holds many counts of this clonotype. The chain carries TRBV7-9 and TRBJ1-1; TRBD1 is a possible D gene (5 bases). The V gene lost 6 bases and the J gene lost 2 bases, with 10 bases spanning the gap. Germline V gives CDR1 SEHNR, CDR2 FQNEAQ (reference sequence). This CDR3 has 13 amino acids. In DNA, the CDR3 is TGTGCCAGCAGAGGGACGGGAAACACTGAAGCTTTCTTT. Residues: CASRGTGNTEAFF.

The chain recombines TRBV20-1 with TRBJ1-5; D gene uncertain. The length of the CDR3 is 16 residues. Between the trimmed V and J ends, which lost 0 bases and 1 base, there was a span of 13 bases. Germline CDR1 reads DFQATT; CDR2 reads SNEGSKA (reference sequence). CDR3 sequence (DNA): TGCAGTGCTAGAGACCGGGCTCACGGGAGCAATCAGCCCCAGCATTTT. Translated, it gives CSARDRAHGSNQPQHF.

For this clonotype: A clone one base away is much larger, so this may be a read error. The CDR3 sequence: CASIQGNTGELFF. The CDR3 coding sequence is TGTGCCAGCATACAGGGTAACACCGGGGAGCTGTTTTTT. The chain combines TRBV3-1 with TRBJ2-2; TRBD1 might be the D (6 bases). The ends were cut back, 7 bases at V and 2 bases at J, with 8 bases in the middle. The CDR3 has 13 residues. Germline values: CDR1 LGHDT, CDR2 YNNKEL (reference sequence).